Listed below are T cell receptor beta chains from one sample, sequenced in a study of blood T cell repertoires in COVID-19. Produced via immunoSEQ multiplex PCR; TCRdb's table is partial and in-frame only. The repertoire has roughly 50,000 clones, 85% to 90% of them found once; the top ten carry about 6.5%. Sequencing input: peripheral blood. Receptor source: a man in his 60s with acute or convalescent COVID-19. CDR3s include the opening cysteine and the closing phenylalanine or tryptophan. D genes are given only for firm matches. Size values are once, few and many counts, or a class for expanded clones, and some rows have none.

D	size	V	J	DNA	CDR3
.	.	TRBV6-1	TRBJ1-2	TGTGCCAGCAGTGTACAGGGTCCCAGTGGCTACACCTTC	CASSVQGPSGYTF
TRBD1	.	TRBV7-9	TRBJ1-6	TGTGCCAGCAGCCCACAGGGGGGGGGAACAGCTCTTCCCCTCCACTTT	CASSPQGGGTALPLHF
.	.	TRBV14	TRBJ2-5	TGTGCCAGCAGCCAAGATCTCGGGGAGTGGGAGACCCAGTACTTC	CASSQDLGEWETQYF
TRBD1	.	TRBV5-8	TRBJ1-5	TGTGCCAGCAGCCCCGGGACAGGGGTCGATCAGCCCCAGCATTTT	CASSPGTGVDQPQHF
TRBD1	.	TRBV27	TRBJ2-7	TGTGCCAGCAGTTTACCTCTAGGACAGGGGCCTGCCTACGAGCAGTACTTC	CASSLPLGQGPAYEQYF
.	.	TRBV3-1/TRBV3-2	TRBJ1-4	TGTGCCAGCAGCCAAGGGGGGCCATATGAAAAACTGTTTTTT	CASSQGGPYEKLFF
TRBD2	.	TRBV19	TRBJ2-1	TGTGCCAGTAGTATAGTACTAGCGGGAGGGTACAATGAGCAGTTCTTC	CASSIVLAGGYNEQFF
.	.	TRBV3-1/TRBV3-2	TRBJ2-2	TGTGCCAGCATCGGTCGGGTCGGGGAGCTGTTTTTT	CASIGRVGELFF
.	.	TRBV7-9	TRBJ2-1	TGTGCCAGCAGCTTATCGGCCTACAATGAGCAGTTCTTC	CASSLSAYNEQFF
TRBD1	.	TRBV5-4	TRBJ2-4	TGTGCCAGCAGCTTGGCCGGTTGGAAGGGGGCTATCCCAAACATTCAGTACTTC	CASSLAGWKGAIPNIQYF
TRBD1	.	TRBV9	TRBJ1-6	TGTGCCAGCAGCCCCACGGGACAGTATAATTCACCCCTCCACTTT	CASSPTGQYNSPLHF
TRBD1	.	TRBV7-9	TRBJ1-2	TGTGCCAGCAGCTCGATGGGACAGAACTATGGCTACACCTTC	CASSSMGQNYGYTF
TRBD2	.	TRBV3-1/TRBV3-2	TRBJ2-3	TGTGCCAGCAGCCAAAGCGGGAGTGCCCAGGGAGATACGCAGTATTTT	CASSQSGSAQGDTQYF
TRBD1	.	TRBV6-5	TRBJ1-2	TGTGCCAGCAGTTTGACGATGGGACAGGGGGCCGGTGGCTACACCTTC	CASSLTMGQGAGGYTF
.	.	TRBV6-5	TRBJ1-6	TGTGCCAGCCGGACAGCGAGCTCCTATAATTCACCCCTCCACTTT	CASRTASSYNSPLHF
.	.	TRBV30	TRBJ1-3	TGTGCCTGGAGGGTGGGGCCGGTGACTGGAAACACCATATATTTT	CAWRVGPVTGNTIYF
TRBD2	.	TRBV28	TRBJ2-7	TGTGCCAGCAGTTTACCCATAACTAGCGGCTCCTACGAGCAGTACTTC	CASSLPITSGSYEQYF
.	.	TRBV6-5	TRBJ2-7	TGTGCCAGCAGTTACCAGAGAGACATGCCCTACGAGCAGTACTTC	CASSYQRDMPYEQYF
.	.	TRBV2	TRBJ2-7	TGTGCCAGCAGTGAAGCTTTGGTACGCGTCTCCTACGAGCAGTACTTC	CASSEALVRVSYEQYF
.	.	TRBV7-9	TRBJ1-5	TGTGCCAGCAGCACGGACAGATTCGCCAGCAATCAGCCCCAGCATTTT	CASSTDRFASNQPQHF
.	.	TRBV21-1	TRBJ2-7	TGTGCCAGAGACAGGGTCCACGAGCAGTACTTC	CARDRVHEQYF
.	.	TRBV28	TRBJ2-5	TGTGCCAGCAGTGTCACGACTAGTATGAACTTC	CASSVTTSMNF
.	.	TRBV28	TRBJ2-4	TGTGCCAGCATTCGTCGTGGGCTAGCCAAAAACATTCAGTACTTC	CASIRRGLAKNIQYF
.	.	TRBV6-1	TRBJ1-1	TGTGCCAGCAGTGATACTACCAAATCAGGGCCGAACACTGAAGCTTTCTTT	CASSDTTKSGPNTEAFF
TRBD2	.	TRBV27	TRBJ2-1	TGTGCCAGCAGTTTCCCTACCGGGACTAGATACAATGAGCAGTTCTTC	CASSFPTGTRYNEQFF
.	once	TRBV12-3/TRBV12-4	TRBJ2-7	TGTGCCAGCAGACTAGGTTACGAGCAGTACTTC	CASRLGYEQYF